This entry lists 13 T cell receptor beta chains sequenced from one sample in a study of blood T cell repertoires in COVID-19. Sequencing used immunoSEQ multiplex PCR; TCRdb keeps in-frame clones, though not all of them. The sample includes a few hundred thousand clones, roughly 85% of them seen just once. Sequencing was done on a sample of peripheral blood. The receptor set was obtained from a human donor in a cohort sampled during active COVID-19.

The rearrangement joins TRBV24-1 to TRBJ2-3; maybe TRBD2 (6 bases). Trimming cost V 9 bases and J 8 bases, with 11 bases left between them. CDR3 length: 11 residues. The germline V gene encodes CDR1 KGHDR and CDR2 SFDVKD. The CDR3 protein is CATLKGGTQYF. The CDR3 coding sequence is TGTGCCACCCTCAAGGGAGGTACGCAGTATTTT.

J is TRBJ1-4 and V is TRBV6-6, with 7 bases identical to TRBD1. The ends lost 6 bases at V and 8 bases at J; junction bases unmatched: 3. Germline lookup yields CDR1 MNHNY and CDR2 SVGAGI (reference sequence). This CDR3 region has 12 residues. The CDR3 nucleotides are TGTGCCAGCAGCCGGGACAGAGAAAAACTGTTTTTT. Encoded protein: CASSRDREKLFF.

The chain uses TRBV5-4 and TRBJ1-2; 12 bases line up with TRBD1. The ends lost 3 bases at V and 8 bases at J; junction bases unmatched: 5. The germline gives CDR1 SGHNT, CDR2 YYREEE (reference sequence). CDR3 size: 14 residues. The CDR3 DNA reads as TGTGCCAGCAGCTGGGACAGGGGGCTGGAGGGCTACACCTTC. Translating it yields CASSWDRGLEGYTF.

In this sample, this clone turned up a few times. With only one base between it and a far larger clone, this is likely a read error. The gene calls are TRBV3-1 (or the pseudogene TRBV3-2) and TRBJ1-1; D is perhaps TRBD1 (5 bases). CDR3 length: 11 residues. With 2 bases removed from V and 7 bases from J, the gap between germline ends came to 5 bases. Germline assignment: CDR1 LGHDT and CDR2 YNNKEL (reference sequence). DNA for the CDR3: TGTGCCAGCAGCCAAACAGGTGAAGCTTTCTTT. This codes for CASSQTGEAFF.

The chain has TRBV6-5 and TRBJ2-5; 11 nucleotides match TRBD2. There are 14 residues in the CDR3. J was trimmed by 5 bases and V by 11 bases; bases with no gene match: 10. Germline lookup yields CDR1 MNHEY and CDR2 SVGAGI. The CDR3 sequence: CACTSGGILETQYF. Written as DNA, the CDR3 is TGTGCCTGCACTAGCGGGGGTATCTTGGAGACCCAGTACTTC.

This clone was counted at least ten times. Distinct nucleotide sequences in the sample also encode this CDR3. V gene TRBV9 combines with J gene TRBJ2-6; 8 nucleotides agree with TRBD1. CDR1 SGDLS and CDR2 YYNGEE come from the germline V gene. V was pared by 3 bases and J by 3 bases, with 2 bases of the junction left unmatched. This CDR3 has 15 amino acids. This chain's CDR3 is CASSGDRLGANVLTF. In DNA, the CDR3 is TGTGCCAGCAGCGGGGACAGGCTTGGGGCCAACGTCCTGACTTTC. Complete variable domain (other parts from reference TRBV9 and TRBJ2-6): DSGVTQTPKHLITATGQRVTLRCSPRSGDLSVYWYQQSLDQGLQFLIQYYNGEERAKGNILERFSAQQFPDLHSELNLSSLELGDSALYFCASSGDRLGANVLTFGAGSRLTVL.

The chain combines TRBV3-1 (or the pseudogene TRBV3-2) with TRBJ2-2, with 9 bases that match TRBD1. CDR1 is LGHDT and CDR2 is YNNKEL in the germline V gene (reference sequence). V shed 4 bases, J shed 5 bases, and the junction held 5 bases outside the gene matches. The CDR3 has 15 residues. The CDR3 nucleotides are TGTGCCAGCAGCCCGTACAGGGGGCCGACCGGGGAGCTGTTTTTT. Its protein product is CASSPYRGPTGELFF.

This chain links TRBV7-7 with TRBJ2-2; D is unclear. CDR1 SSHAT and CDR2 FNYEAQ come from the germline V gene (reference sequence). This CDR3 spans 13 amino acids. V gave up 3 bases and J gave up 6 bases, with 8 bases separating them. The CDR3, as DNA: TGTGCCAGCAGCTTGAACTATCCCGGGGAGCTGTTTTTT. Residues: CASSLNYPGELFF.

This chain links TRBV20-1 with TRBJ1-1; possible D gene TRBD1, 5 bases. The CDR3 has 14 amino acids. Germline V CDR1 and CDR2: DFQATT, SNEGSKA (reference sequence). V lost 3 bases to trimming and J lost 5 bases, with 16 bases between them. The DNA of the CDR3 is TGCAGTGCTAGTCTAGGCAGGGTGGGGACTGAAGCTTTCTTT. Its protein product is CSASLGRVGTEAFF.

The chain has TRBV12-5 and TRBJ1-6; 7 nucleotides match TRBD1. CDR3 length equals 16 residues. Germline V gives CDR1 LGHNT, CDR2 FRNRAP. The trim removed 2 bases at V and 6 bases at J, leaving 7 bases unmatched. The CDR3 sequence is CASGLRTGGGNSPLHF. For the CDR3, the DNA is TGTGCTAGTGGTTTGCGGACAGGAGGGGGTAATTCACCCCTCCACTTT.

Notes on this clone: Other nucleotide sequences in the sample specify the same CDR3. The V call is TRBV20-1, the J call TRBJ1-1; D is uncertain. The germline gives CDR1 DFQATT, CDR2 SNEGSKA (reference sequence). V lost 4 bases and J lost 1, with 4 bases in between. CDR3 length: 11 residues. Here the CDR3 reads CSATGNTEAFF. DNA of the CDR3: TGCAGTGCTACCGGGAACACTGAAGCTTTCTTT.

The V call is TRBV29-1, the J call TRBJ2-3, with TRBD1 matching 8 bases. CDR1 is SQVTM and CDR2 is ANQGSEA in the germline V gene. The CDR3 consists of 13 residues. Trimming removed 4 bases from V and 3 bases from J; junction bases left unmatched: 3. The CDR3 spells CSVGGQETDTQYF. DNA of the CDR3: TGCAGCGTTGGGGGACAGGAAACAGATACGCAGTATTTT.

This chain links TRBV19 with TRBJ2-3, with 7 positions matching TRBD2. Germline V gene data show CDR1 as LNHDA and CDR2 as SQIVND (reference sequence). The CDR3 length is 15 residues. The V segment lost 5 bases and the J segment 2 bases; nucleotides outside the gene matches: 7. CDR3 amino acids: CASSPRGDYTDTQYF. CDR3 DNA sequence: TGTGCCAGTAGTCCTCGGGGGGACTACACAGATACGCAGTATTTT.